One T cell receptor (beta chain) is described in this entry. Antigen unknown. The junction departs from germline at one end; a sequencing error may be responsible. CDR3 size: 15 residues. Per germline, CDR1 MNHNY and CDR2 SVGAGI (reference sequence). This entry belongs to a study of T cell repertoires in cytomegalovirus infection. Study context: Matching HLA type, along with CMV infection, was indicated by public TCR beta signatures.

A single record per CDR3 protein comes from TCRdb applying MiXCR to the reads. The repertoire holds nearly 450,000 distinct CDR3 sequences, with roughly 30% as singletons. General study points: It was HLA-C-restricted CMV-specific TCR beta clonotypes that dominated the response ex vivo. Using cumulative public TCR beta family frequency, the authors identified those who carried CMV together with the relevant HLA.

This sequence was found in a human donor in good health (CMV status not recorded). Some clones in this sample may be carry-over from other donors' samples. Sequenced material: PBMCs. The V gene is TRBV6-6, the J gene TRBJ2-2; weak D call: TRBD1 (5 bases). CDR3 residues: CASRYSTGHTGELFF. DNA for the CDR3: TGTGCCAGCAGGTACTCAACAGGTCACACCGGGGAGCTGTTTTTT.